This T cell receptor (beta chain) was sequenced in a study of regulatory T cells in long-lasting Graves disease. As for the study in general: The antithyroid drugs taken by newly diagnosed Graves' patients had been used for under 3 months.

The CDR3 sequence is 12 residues long. V was shortened by 10 bases and J by 3 bases, with 12 bases between the two germline ends. Per germline, CDR1 LNHDA and CDR2 SQIVND (reference sequence). The table lists this clonotype with a few counts. Noted time point: newly diagnosed GD, antithyroid drugs for less than 3 months. After RNA was extracted from PBMCs, the TCR library was made from it. Building the TCR beta libraries relied on iRepertoire HTBI primers, and CDR3 regions underwent Arm-PCR. In TCRdb, the multiplex PCR reads were re-called with MiXCR into one record per CDR3 protein. The sample lists about 470,000 distinct CDR3 sequences; about 16% were seen once. These same data were also listed under a study on T cells in Graves' hyperthyroidism and ophthalmopathy.

Specimen: peripheral blood mononuclear cells (PBMCs), collected at new diagnosis, from a patient treated with antithyroid drugs. The chain couples TRBV19 to TRBJ1-1, with D hard to call. This receptor was obtained from a woman in her twenties or thirties with Graves disease. The CDR3 nucleotides are TGTGCCACTGGCTCCGGGCACACTGAAGCTTTCTTT. The encoded protein is CATGSGHTEAFF.